The 28 T cell receptor beta chains below were found in one sample sequenced in a study of beta chain features in type 1 diabetes. For these TCRs, the target antigens are not known. The entirety of the isolated RNA underwent reverse transcription, so expressed TCRB transcripts were sequenced. The table came from immunoSEQ multiplex PCR; TCRdb's copy has only in-frame clones and leaves some out. The sample lists 330,000 or so clones; around 12% were seen once. Points from the study as a whole: TCRB CDR3s were moderately but significantly shorter in Type 1 diabetes patients in all four CD4+ subsets.

Sequencing was done on a sample of naive CD4+ T cells from blood. These receptors were taken from a woman between 18 and 29 years old with type 1 diabetes.

This clone showed up just once. The V call is TRBV7-2, the J call TRBJ1-5; a possible D gene is TRBD1 (5 bases). This CDR3 has 12 amino acids. CDR1 SGHTA and CDR2 FQGNSA come from the germline V gene. V lost 5 bases to trimming and J lost 7 bases, with 9 bases between them. CDR3 coding DNA: TGTGCCAGCAGCACCGGGGGGCAGCCCCAGCATTTT. This sequence encodes CASSTGGQPQHF.

Only a few counts were recorded for this clone. This chain uses TRBV9 with TRBJ2-1, with D uncertain. The CDR3 is 15 amino acids. Germline V gives CDR1 SGDLS, CDR2 YYNGEE. V lost 0 bases to trimming and J lost 2 bases, with 9 bases between them. Written as DNA, the CDR3 is TGTGCCAGCAGCGTAGATATAGCACCCTACAATGAGCAGTTCTTC. This translates into CASSVDIAPYNEQFF.

The chain employs TRBV29-1 and TRBJ1-1; tentative D call: TRBD1 (5 bases). The CDR3 runs to 11 residues. CDR1 SQVTM and CDR2 ANQGSEA come from the germline V gene. Here the CDR3 reads CTSGGNTEAFF. The CDR3 DNA is TGCACCTCGGGGGGGAACACTGAAGCTTTCTTT.

The V call is TRBV7-2, the J call TRBJ1-2, with D possibly being TRBD1 (5 bases). The CDR3 extends over 14 amino acids. The germline CDR1 and CDR2 sequences are SGHTA and FQGNSA. V lost 1 base, J lost 9 bases, and 15 bases lay in between. The CDR3 loop reads CASSLGSGVISYTF. For the CDR3, the DNA is TGTGCCAGCAGCTTAGGGTCGGGGGTTATTAGCTACACCTTC.

The CDR3, as DNA: TGTGCTAGTGGTTTGGAACGCGGGGCTAACTATGGCTACACCTTC. It yields the protein CASGLERGANYGYTF. This rearrangement joins TRBV12-5 to TRBJ1-2; D ambiguous. Trimming stripped 1 base from V and 0 bases from J, with 9 bases between. CDR1 and CDR2 (germline): LGHNT, FRNRAP. This CDR3 comprises 15 residues.

J is TRBJ1-5 and V is TRBV27, with D perhaps matching TRBD1 (6 bases). Germline lookup yields CDR1 MNHEY and CDR2 SMNVEV (reference sequence). The V and J ends lost 3 bases and 1 base respectively, with 10 bases between them. The CDR3 is 15 amino acids. The CDR3 sequence: CASSLGQGSNQPQHF. The DNA for the CDR3 is TGTGCCAGCAGTTTGGGGCAGGGGAGCAATCAGCCCCAGCATTTT.

This clone has a handful of counts. The chain joins TRBV7-2 to TRBJ2-7; 12 positions match TRBD2. The CDR3 contains 15 residues. The junction had 15 bases not matched to a gene; V was cut back by 5 bases and J by 13 bases. Germline V gene sequence: CDR1 SGHTA, CDR2 FQGNSA. The CDR3 is CASSPLTSGGPPPYF. The CDR3, as DNA: TGTGCCAGCAGCCCGTTGACTAGCGGGGGCCCTCCCCCTTACTTC.

The CDR3 DNA follows: TGTGCCAGCAGTCGGACAGGCTTAAACACTGAAGCTTTCTTT. Its protein product is CASSRTGLNTEAFF. The chain employs TRBV27 and TRBJ1-1; 7 nucleotides match TRBD1. The germline CDR1 and CDR2 sequences are MNHEY and SMNVEV (reference sequence). The CDR3 is made up of 14 amino acids. After removal of 5 bases from V and 2 bases from J, the junction contained 5 bases not matched to a gene.

The chain uses TRBV4-3 and TRBJ2-7; 7 bases line up with TRBD1. This CDR3 spans 14 amino acids. Unmatched junction bases numbered 5, after V lost 0 bases and J lost 6 bases. The germline V gene has CDR1 LGHNA and CDR2 YSLEER. As DNA, the CDR3 is TGCGCCAGCAGCCAAGACCGGGACAGATTCGAGCAGTACTTC. Translation: CASSQDRDRFEQYF.

This clone appeared a few times. The chain joins TRBV7-9 to TRBJ2-2; D remains unclear. The V and J ends lost 1 base and 8 bases respectively, with 11 bases between them. Looked up from germline, CDR1 is SEHNR and CDR2 is FQNEAQ (reference sequence). The CDR3 is made up of 14 amino acids. The CDR3 sequence is CASSLVGGDGELFF. As DNA, the CDR3 is TGTGCCAGCAGCTTAGTTGGCGGAGATGGGGAGCTGTTTTTT. Variable domain in full (rest from reference TRBV7-9 and TRBJ2-2): DTGVSQNPRHKITKRGQNVTFRCDPISEHNRLYWYRQTLGQGPEFLTYFQNEAQLEKSRLLSDRFSAERPKGSFSTLEIQRTEQGDSAMYLCASSLVGGDGELFFGEGSRLTVL.

The J gene is TRBJ1-5, the V gene TRBV30, with 7 bases aligning to TRBD1. This CDR3 has 12 residues. V lost 8 bases and J lost 0; bases outside the gene matches: 1. Germline CDR1 and CDR2: GTSNPN and SVGIG (reference sequence). The DNA for the CDR3 is TGTGCCGCAGGGGGTAGCAATCAGCCCCAGCATTTT. Amino acid sequence: CAAGGSNQPQHF.

The chain links TRBV27 to TRBJ2-7; D is ambiguous. This CDR3 is 14 amino acids long. The V end lost 5 bases, the J end lost 5 bases, and 16 bases lay between the germline ends. Germline V lookup: CDR1 MNHEY, CDR2 SMNVEV (reference sequence). The DNA for the CDR3 is TGTGCCAGCAGTCCCCGGTACCCCGCGAACGAGCAGTACTTC. As protein: CASSPRYPANEQYF.

This clone occurred a few times. The chain links TRBV29-1 to TRBJ1-5; 7 bases agree with TRBD1. Germline V CDR1 and CDR2: SQVTM, ANQGSEA. Trimming cost V 5 bases and J 2 bases; bases outside gene matches: 3. The CDR3 is 13 residues long. The CDR3 nucleotides are TGCAGCGTTTCTGGACAGGGCAATCAGCCCCAGCATTTT. It encodes CSVSGQGNQPQHF.

This sequence joins TRBV6-6 and TRBJ2-5, with a possible D match to TRBD1 (6 bases). There are 13 residues in the CDR3. Germline V gene data show CDR1 as MNHNY and CDR2 as SVGAGI (reference sequence). V was pared by 6 bases and J by 5 bases, with 13 bases between. The CDR3 DNA follows: TGTGCCAGCAGACAGGGTGGAGGCGAGACCCAGTACTTC. As protein: CASRQGGGETQYF.

The J gene is TRBJ1-1, the V gene TRBV29-1; D uncertain. Per the germline V gene, CDR1 is SQVTM and CDR2 is ANQGSEA. This CDR3 has 11 amino acids. V was trimmed by 2 bases and J by 1 base, leaving 2 bases between them. The CDR3 region is CSVERNTEAFF. In nucleotides, the CDR3 is TGCAGCGTTGAACGGAACACTGAAGCTTTCTTT.

This clone has only a few counts. This sample includes further DNA sequences coding for the same CDR3. The chain employs TRBV14 and TRBJ1-1; D is unclear. Germline assignment: CDR1 SGHDN and CDR2 FVKESK. CDR3 size: 13 residues. With 0 bases removed from V and 1 base from J, the gap between germline ends came to 3 bases. The CDR3, as DNA: TGTGCCAGCAGCCAAGACAGGAACACTGAAGCTTTCTTT. As protein: CASSQDRNTEAFF.

This chain joins TRBV19 and TRBJ2-1, with 8 nucleotides matching TRBD2. From germline, CDR1 is LNHDA and CDR2 SQIVND (reference sequence). The CDR3 has 14 residues. The V segment lost 4 bases and the J segment 5 bases; nucleotides outside the gene matches: 4. CDR3 nucleotides: TGTGCCAGTAGTAGTGGCGGGGGGAACAATGAGCAGTTCTTC. Translation gives CASSSGGGNNEQFF.

The rearrangement joins TRBV28 to TRBJ1-4; 7 nucleotides align to TRBD1. V gave up 5 bases and J gave up 7 bases; unmatched junction bases: 10. The germline V gene has CDR1 MDHEN and CDR2 SYDVKM. There are 15 residues in the CDR3. CDR3 DNA: TGTGCCAGCAGTCACAGTACAGGGGCCCTTGAAAAACTGTTTTTT. The encoded protein is CASSHSTGALEKLFF.

This clone showed up just a few times. The rearrangement joins TRBV23-1 to TRBJ2-5; 7 bases are shared with TRBD1. TRBV23-1 is an ORF, with its function uncertain. The J segment lost 3 bases and the V segment lost 7 bases, leaving 14 bases of the junction unmatched. The CDR3 is 16 amino acids. This CDR3 is CASIKERDRIKETQYF. Written as DNA, the CDR3 is TGCGCCAGCATTAAAGAGAGGGACAGAATCAAAGAGACCCAGTACTTC.

The chain joins TRBV19 to TRBJ1-1; 10 nucleotides agree with TRBD1. Germline CDR1 LNHDA, CDR2 SQIVND (reference sequence). This CDR3 has 13 residues. J gave up 6 bases and V 7 bases, and 5 bases lay outside the gene matches. The CDR3 here is CASMRTGGAEAFF. The CDR3 DNA is TGTGCCAGTATGCGGACAGGGGGAGCTGAAGCTTTCTTT.

This clone was counted between two and nine times. The chain joins TRBV6-5 to TRBJ1-1; weak D call: TRBD1 (6 bases). Deletions cut 7 bases from V and 11 bases from J, with 20 bases between. In germline, CDR1 is MNHEY, CDR2 SVGAGI. CDR3 size: 13 residues. As DNA, the CDR3 is TGTGCCAGCATTGGGGTTGCAGGGGTCGGTGCTTTCTTT. It yields the protein CASIGVAGVGAFF.

The chain links TRBV9 to TRBJ2-5; the match to TRBD2 covers 8 bases. V was pared by 3 bases and J by 4 bases, with 11 bases of the junction left unmatched. The CDR3 is 16 amino acids. Per the germline V gene, CDR1 is SGDLS and CDR2 is YYNGEE. The DNA for the CDR3 is TGTGCCAGCAGCGAGGCCCCGCGGGGGGCTCGAGAGACCCAGTACTTC. Translated: CASSEAPRGARETQYF.

In its sample, this clone was seen a few times. The rearrangement joins TRBV11-3 to TRBJ2-3; weak D call: TRBD1 (5 bases). V shed 5 bases and J shed 2 bases, with 14 bases lying between them. Germline CDR1 and CDR2: SGHNT and YENEEA. The CDR3 loop spans 15 amino acids. Written as DNA, the CDR3 is TGTGCCAGCAGCCTTGGCGACAGATACACAGATACGCAGTATTTT. This sequence encodes CASSLGDRYTDTQYF.

The table lists this clone with a few counts. The chain couples TRBV5-1 to TRBJ2-7; D is unresolved. CDR1 is SGHRS and CDR2 is YFSETQ in the germline V gene. Trimming stripped 7 bases from V and 6 bases from J, with 17 bases between. The CDR3 runs to 13 residues. The CDR3 here is CASAPTTSGEQYF. The CDR3 region has the DNA TGCGCCAGCGCACCTACCACCTCCGGCGAGCAGTACTTC.

The chain joins TRBV27 to TRBJ2-7, with D perhaps TRBD2 (6 bases). The V gene lost 4 bases and the J gene lost 4 bases, with 14 bases spanning the gap. Germline assignment: CDR1 MNHEY and CDR2 SMNVEV (reference sequence). This CDR3 is built from 14 residues. This CDR3 reads CASSSSVDRYEQYF. The CDR3 nucleotides are TGTGCCAGCAGTTCTAGCGTCGATAGGTACGAGCAGTACTTC.

The CDR3: CASSQENFPSYEQYF. The CDR3 bases are TGCGCCAGCAGCCAAGAGAACTTTCCTTCCTACGAGCAGTACTTC. The chain links TRBV4-3 to TRBJ2-7, with D uncertain. The CDR3 is 15 residues long. Germline V gene lookup returns CDR1 LGHNA and CDR2 YSLEER. Trimming removed 0 bases at V and 1 base at J, with 10 bases between.

The chain is built from TRBV5-1 and TRBJ1-1, with D possibly being TRBD1 (5 bases). Deletions cut 4 bases from V and 7 bases from J, with 11 bases between. CDR1 is SGHRS, CDR2 YFSETQ, per germline. This CDR3 region has 12 residues. The DNA of the CDR3 is TGCGCCAGCAGCCCGCAGGGTATTGAAGCTTTCTTT. The encoded protein is CASSPQGIEAFF.

The rearrangement uses TRBV6-5 and TRBJ1-2; maybe TRBD1 (6 bases). The ends were cut back, 2 bases at V and 8 bases at J, with 12 bases in the middle. The CDR3 consists of 13 residues. The germline CDR1 and CDR2 sequences are MNHEY and SVGAGI. CDR3 loop: CASSYGDTPGYTF. CDR3 nucleotides: TGTGCCAGCAGTTACGGGGACACACCGGGCTACACCTTC.